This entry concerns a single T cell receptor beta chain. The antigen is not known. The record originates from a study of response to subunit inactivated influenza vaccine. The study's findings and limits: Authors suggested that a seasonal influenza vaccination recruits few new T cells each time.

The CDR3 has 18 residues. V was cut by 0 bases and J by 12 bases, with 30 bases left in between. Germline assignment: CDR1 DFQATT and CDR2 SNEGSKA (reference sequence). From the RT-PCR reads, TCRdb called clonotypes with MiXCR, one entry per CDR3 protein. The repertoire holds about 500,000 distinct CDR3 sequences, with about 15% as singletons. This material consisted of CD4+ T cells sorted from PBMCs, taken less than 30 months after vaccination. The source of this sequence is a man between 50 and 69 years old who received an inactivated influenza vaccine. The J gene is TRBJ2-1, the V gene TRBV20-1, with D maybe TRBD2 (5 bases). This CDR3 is CSARDPPGPHPLVFGQFF. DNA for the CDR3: TGCAGTGCTAGAGATCCCCCAGGCCCCCACCCACTAGTCTTCGGGCAGTTCTTC.